Below, 26 T cell receptor beta chains from the same sample are listed, as sequenced in a study of pediatric ulcerative colitis (dated by TCRdb to about 2019). During colonoscopy, one to two rectal pinch biopsies were obtained for research purposes. Library construction relied on the immunoSEQ multiplex PCR assay. In TCRdb, the immuneACCESS table is reduced to in-frame sequences with V and J assigned. These tables do not hold every clone; where another copy was compared, an unresolved V gene accounts for under half, and the others remain unexplained. The sample table lists around 40,000 clones, around 75% of them with a count of one. The leading ten clones occupy roughly 8.6% of the sample. The source material was gut tissue. The source of these receptors is a boy aged 10-17 years with severe ulcerative colitis.

This clone was detected once. The chain employs TRBV6-1 and TRBJ2-1, with unresolved D. V was pared by 3 bases and J by 10 bases, with 13 bases between. The CDR3 contains 13 residues. CDR1 is MNHNS, CDR2 SASEGT, per germline. Here the CDR3 DNA reads TGTGCCAGCAGTGATAATCTAGTGGGAGAGCAGTTCTTC. Translation: CASSDNLVGEQFF.

V is TRBV19 and J is TRBJ2-7; tentatively, D is TRBD1 or TRBD2 (5 bases each). This CDR3 has 14 amino acids. CDR1 and CDR2 (germline): LNHDA, SQIVND (reference sequence). V was clipped by 5 bases and J by 3 bases, with 14 bases between them. CDR3 residues: CASSVGTVSYEQYF. For the CDR3, the DNA is TGTGCCAGTAGTGTCGGGACGGTAAGCTACGAGCAGTACTTC.

This clone is labeled medium-sized. The CDR3 reads CASTNPTEDSGANVLTF. CDR3 nucleotides: TGTGCCAGCACCAACCCGACGGAAGACTCTGGGGCCAACGTCCTGACTTTC. The chain couples TRBV5-4 to TRBJ2-6, with D hard to call. The ends were cut back, 6 bases at V and 0 bases at J, with 16 bases in the middle. CDR1 SGHNT and CDR2 YYREEE come from the germline V gene (reference sequence). There are 17 residues in the CDR3. Full variable domain (outside the CDR3, taken from reference TRBV5-4 and TRBJ2-6): ETGVTQSPTHLIKTRGQQVTLRCSSQSGHNTVSWYQQALGQGPQFIFQYYREEENGRGNFPPRFSGLQFPNYSSELNVNALELDDSALYLCASTNPTEDSGANVLTFGAGSRLTVL.

The chain recombines TRBV5-1 with TRBJ2-6, with 7 bases fitting TRBD2. Trimming cost V 2 bases and J 0 bases; bases outside gene matches: 5. Germline CDR1 is SGHRS and CDR2 is YFSETQ. The CDR3 length is 17 residues. DNA of the CDR3: TGCGCCAGCAGCTTTGTGGGCGGGGGCTCTGGGGCCAACGTCCTGACTTTC. Its translation is CASSFVGGGSGANVLTF.

The chain links TRBV9 to TRBJ1-2; D is uncertain. Trimming stripped 3 bases from V and 3 bases from J, with 15 bases between. This CDR3 is built from 15 residues. Germline CDR1 is SGDLS and CDR2 is YYNGEE. CDR3 sequence reads: CASSGPDGADYGYTF. The CDR3 DNA is TGTGCCAGCAGCGGACCGGACGGCGCCGACTATGGCTACACCTTC.

The chain joins TRBV6-5 to TRBJ1-1; D remains ambiguous. Germline loops: CDR1 MNHEY, CDR2 SVGAGI. This CDR3 has 16 amino acids. V lost 0 bases, J lost 3 bases, and 14 bases lay in between. CDR3 DNA: TGTGCCAGCAGTTACTCGATCGTCCGGGTTGACACTGAAGCTTTCTTT. It yields the protein CASSYSIVRVDTEAFF.

The chain employs TRBV7-9 and TRBJ2-5; D tentatively fits TRBD1 or TRBD2 (5 bases each). V was pared by 4 bases and J by 4 bases, with 16 bases between. Germline V lookup: CDR1 SEHNR, CDR2 FQNEAQ (reference sequence). The CDR3 is made up of 15 amino acids. Written as DNA, the CDR3 is TGTGCCAGCAGCTCTGAAATCCGGGACCCAGAGACCCAGTACTTC. Protein product: CASSSEIRDPETQYF.

CDR3 residues: CASSYSRDRAKSPLHF. CDR3 sequence (DNA): TGTGCCAGCAGTTATTCAAGGGACAGGGCTAAATCACCCCTCCACTTT. The chain links TRBV6-5 to TRBJ1-6; 9 bases fit TRBD1. Germline V lookup: CDR1 MNHEY, CDR2 SVGAGI. This CDR3 spans 16 amino acids. V lost 3 bases, J lost 10 bases, and 10 bases stayed unmatched.

The V gene is TRBV4-1, the J gene TRBJ2-5, with 7 bases fitting TRBD2. This CDR3 has 15 residues. Trimming removed 5 bases from V and 4 bases from J; junction bases left unmatched: 10. CDR1 and CDR2 (germline): MGHRA, YSYEKL. Here the CDR3 DNA reads TGCGCCAGCAGCAGCGTGGGGGGGTCCCCAGAGACCCAGTACTTC. Encoded protein: CASSSVGGSPETQYF.

The rearrangement joins TRBV6-4 to TRBJ1-5; D uncertain. Germline assignment: CDR1 MRHNA and CDR2 SNTAGT. Deletions cut 6 bases from V and 0 bases from J, with 6 bases between. The CDR3 is 13 amino acids. CDR3 in DNA: TGTGCCAGCAGCGGATCTAGCAATCAGCCCCAGCATTTT. This translates into CASSGSSNQPQHF.

The rearrangement uses TRBV6-5 and TRBJ2-7, with TRBD1 identical over 7 bases. Trimming cost V 7 bases and J 0 bases; bases outside gene matches: 9. Germline V gives CDR1 MNHEY, CDR2 SVGAGI. The CDR3 spans 15 residues. In DNA, the CDR3 is TGTGCCAGCACTAAGGGACAGACAAGCTCCTACGAGCAGTACTTC. Its protein is CASTKGQTSSYEQYF.

With respect to this clone: Additional DNA sequences in this sample encode the identical CDR3. The chain recombines TRBV27 with TRBJ1-5; D is ambiguous. This CDR3 has 13 amino acids. Per germline, CDR1 MNHEY and CDR2 SMNVEV (reference sequence). Deletions cut 2 bases from V and 1 base from J, with 3 bases between. This CDR3 reads CASSLDSNQPQHF. The DNA of the CDR3 is TGTGCCAGCAGTTTAGACAGCAATCAGCCCCAGCATTTT.

The chain joins TRBV2 to TRBJ1-6; perhaps TRBD1 as D (5 bases). The CDR3 is 14 residues long. Germline V lookup: CDR1 SNHLY, CDR2 FYNNEI. V was cut by 10 bases and J by 6 bases, with 16 bases left in between. The CDR3 loop reads CATKGPTGNSPLHF. The CDR3 DNA reads TGTGCCACCAAGGGACCCACGGGTAATTCACCCCTCCACTTT.

The rearrangement joins TRBV11-2 to TRBJ2-2; D gene uncertain. Germline loops: CDR1 SGHAT, CDR2 FQNNGV. This CDR3 is 14 amino acids long. Trimming removed 1 base from V and 2 bases from J, with 5 bases in between. CDR3: CASSLVDNTGELFF. Here the CDR3 DNA reads TGTGCCAGCAGCTTAGTTGACAACACCGGGGAGCTGTTTTTT. The full variable domain, completed using reference TRBV11-2 and TRBJ2-2, is EAGVAQSPRYKIIEKRQSVAFWCNPISGHATLYWYQQILGQGPKLLIQFQNNGVVDDSQLPKDRFSAERLKGVDSTLKIQPAKLEDSAVYLCASSLVDNTGELFFGEGSRLTVL.

This chain links TRBV28 with TRBJ2-7; D is uncertain. V lost 7 bases and J 7 bases, leaving 17 bases between the germline ends. Germline-derived CDR1 and CDR2 are MDHEN and SYDVKM. The CDR3 is 13 residues long. The CDR3, as DNA: TGTGCCAGCAAGACTTCGGCCCCTAAGGAGCAGTACTTC. Translating it yields CASKTSAPKEQYF.

V is TRBV9 and J is TRBJ2-1; TRBD1 is a possible D gene (7 bases). With 0 bases removed from V and 2 bases from J, the gap between germline ends came to 9 bases. The CDR3 covers 15 residues. Germline lookup yields CDR1 SGDLS and CDR2 YYNGEE. The chain's CDR3 is CASSVGRGAYNEQFF. CDR3 DNA sequence: TGTGCCAGCAGCGTAGGCAGGGGGGCCTACAATGAGCAGTTCTTC.

V is TRBV30 and J is TRBJ1-2; D unclear. V lost 2 bases, J lost 4 bases, and 14 bases lay in between. From germline, CDR1 is GTSNPN and CDR2 SVGIG (reference sequence). The CDR3 contains 14 residues. The CDR3 is CAWSPLNGVYGYTF. CDR3 DNA: TGTGCCTGGAGTCCTCTCAATGGGGTCTATGGCTACACCTTC. Full variable domain (missing parts from reference TRBV30 and TRBJ1-2): SQTIHQWPATLVQPVGSPLSLECTVEGTSNPNLYWYRQAAGRGLQLLFYSVGIGQISSEVPQNLSASRPQDRQFILSSKKLLLSDSGFYLCAWSPLNGVYGYTFGSGTRLTVV.

The J gene is TRBJ2-5, the V gene TRBV7-6; D assignment may be TRBD1 or TRBD2 (6 bases each). This CDR3 comprises 15 residues. Germline-derived CDR1 and CDR2 are SGHVS and FNYEAQ. V was clipped by 5 bases and J by 2 bases, with 15 bases between them. DNA of the CDR3: TGTGCCAGCAGCGGGGGGCACCTCCAACAAGAGACCCAGTACTTC. Encoded protein: CASSGGHLQQETQYF.

The chain uses TRBV5-1 and TRBJ2-7, with D uncertain. Trimming cost V 4 bases and J 2 bases, with 10 bases left between them. The germline CDR1 and CDR2 sequences are SGHRS and YFSETQ. There are 13 residues in the CDR3. CDR3 bases: TGCGCCAGCAGCGGCCAGTCCACCTACGAGCAGTACTTC. The encoded protein is CASSGQSTYEQYF.

V and J are TRBV2 and TRBJ2-2; D not certain. This CDR3 spans 11 amino acids. With 5 bases removed from V and 4 bases from J, the gap between germline ends came to 2 bases. Per germline, CDR1 SNHLY and CDR2 FYNNEI. The CDR3 DNA sequence: TGTGCCAGCAGTTTCACCGGGGAGCTGTTTTTT. Protein: CASSFTGELFF.

The chain joins TRBV7-2 to TRBJ2-1; no definite D call. In germline, CDR1 is SGHTA, CDR2 FQGNSA. V dropped 0 bases and J dropped 8 bases, with 32 bases sitting between them. This CDR3 region has 21 residues. CDR3 in DNA: TGTGCCAGCAGCTTAGCGATAGCAGGTTTGAGAGAGAGGCGGTTTAAGGATGAGCAGTTCTTC. Translating gives CASSLAIAGLRERRFKDEQFF.

The genes are TRBV6-1 and TRBJ1-2, with 7 positions matching TRBD1. There are 14 residues in the CDR3. Trimming took 2 bases from V and 2 from J; bases not matched to a gene: 2. The germline V gene encodes CDR1 MNHNS and CDR2 SASEGT. The CDR3 sequence: CASSERGRNYGYTF. For the CDR3, the DNA is TGTGCCAGCAGTGAAAGGGGGCGCAACTATGGCTACACCTTC.

The chain is built from TRBV28 and TRBJ1-2; D might be TRBD1 (6 bases). The germline V gene encodes CDR1 MDHEN and CDR2 SYDVKM. CDR3 length: 14 amino acids. With 3 bases removed from V and 4 bases from J, the gap between germline ends came to 12 bases. CDR3 in amino acids: CASSLGAWGYGYTF. The CDR3 bases are TGTGCCAGCAGTTTGGGGGCTTGGGGCTATGGCTACACCTTC.

V usage is TRBV5-6 and J usage is TRBJ1-1, with D possibly matching TRBD1 (5 bases). Trimming pared 0 bases from V and 0 bases from J, leaving 9 bases between. Germline CDR1 reads SGHDT; CDR2 reads YYEEEE. This CDR3 is built from 15 residues. This CDR3 reads CASSLDGGLNTEAFF. The DNA of the CDR3 is TGTGCCAGCAGCTTGGATGGGGGTTTGAACACTGAAGCTTTCTTT.

CDR3 DNA: TGTGCCACCAGCCGGGAGGGACAGGGGGATACAGATACGCAGTATTTT. Its translation is CATSREGQGDTDTQYF. This chain joins TRBV15 and TRBJ2-3, with 11 bases lining up with TRBD1. The CDR3 extends over 16 amino acids. The junction had 7 bases not matched to a gene; V was cut back by 5 bases and J by 3 bases. Germline V gives CDR1 LNHNV, CDR2 YYDKDF (reference sequence).

The V gene is TRBV4-1, the J gene TRBJ2-7, with D perhaps matching TRBD2 (5 bases). Trimming stripped 4 bases from V and 4 bases from J, with 14 bases between. CDR1 and CDR2 (germline): MGHRA, YSYEKL. CDR3 length equals 14 residues. CDR3 coding DNA: TGCGCCAGCAGCCGCGCCGGGGTAGGATACGAGCAGTACTTC. This translates into CASSRAGVGYEQYF.